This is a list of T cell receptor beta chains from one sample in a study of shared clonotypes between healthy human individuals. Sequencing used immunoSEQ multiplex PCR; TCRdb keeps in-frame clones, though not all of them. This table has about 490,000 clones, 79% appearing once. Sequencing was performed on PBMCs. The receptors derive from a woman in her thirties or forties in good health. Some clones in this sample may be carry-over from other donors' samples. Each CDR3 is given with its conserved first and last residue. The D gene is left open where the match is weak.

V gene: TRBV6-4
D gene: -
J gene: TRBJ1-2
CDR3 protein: CASSEGGYGYTF

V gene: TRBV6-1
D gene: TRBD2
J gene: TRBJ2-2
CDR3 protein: CASTLLAGEAGELFF

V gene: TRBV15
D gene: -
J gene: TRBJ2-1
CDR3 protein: CATSRDLLREQFF

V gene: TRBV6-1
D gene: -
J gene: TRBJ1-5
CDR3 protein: CASSEGGGDPGYQPQHF

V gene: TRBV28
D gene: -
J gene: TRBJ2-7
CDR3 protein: CASSLGGVVFSYEQYF

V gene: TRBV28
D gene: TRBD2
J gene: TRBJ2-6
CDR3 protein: CASTPGGSGANVLTF

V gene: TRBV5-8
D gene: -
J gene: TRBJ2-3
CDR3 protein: CASSFLGSDTQYF

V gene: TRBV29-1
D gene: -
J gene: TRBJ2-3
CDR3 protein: CAGRYTDMQYF

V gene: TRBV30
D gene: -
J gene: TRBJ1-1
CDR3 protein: CAWETGNTEAFF

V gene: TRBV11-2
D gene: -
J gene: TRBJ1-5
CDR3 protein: CASSLFSGDQPQHF

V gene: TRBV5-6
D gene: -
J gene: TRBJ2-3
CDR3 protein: CASSFRGVQATDTQYF

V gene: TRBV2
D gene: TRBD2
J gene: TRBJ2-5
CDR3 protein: CASSPSGRKGETQYF

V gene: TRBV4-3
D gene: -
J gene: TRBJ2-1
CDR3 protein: CASRPDGEQFF

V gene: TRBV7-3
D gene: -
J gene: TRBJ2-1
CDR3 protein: CASSPYPIPYNEQFF

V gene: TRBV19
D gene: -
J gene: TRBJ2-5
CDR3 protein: CASSMNGQETQYF

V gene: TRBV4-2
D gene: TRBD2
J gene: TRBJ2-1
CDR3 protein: CASSQDGLAGGHVDEQFF

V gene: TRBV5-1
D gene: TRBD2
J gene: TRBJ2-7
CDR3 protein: CASSLISSGNEQYF

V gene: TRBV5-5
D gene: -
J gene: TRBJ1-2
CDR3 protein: CASSLQGDYGYTF

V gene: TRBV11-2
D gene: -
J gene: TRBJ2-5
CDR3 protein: CASSLGTQETQYF

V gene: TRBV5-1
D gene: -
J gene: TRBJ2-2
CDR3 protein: CASSLQYGGGHYVNTGELFF

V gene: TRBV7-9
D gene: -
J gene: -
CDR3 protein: CASRPGGEGGQPYEQYF

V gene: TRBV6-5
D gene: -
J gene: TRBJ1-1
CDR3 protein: CASSPPGDETEAFF

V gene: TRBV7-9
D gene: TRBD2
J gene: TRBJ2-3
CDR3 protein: CASSLPSGGPTDTQYF

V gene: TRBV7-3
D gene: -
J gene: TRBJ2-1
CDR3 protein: CASSLHPRNEQFF

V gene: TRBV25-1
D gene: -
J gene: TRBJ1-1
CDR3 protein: CASSDEQQTREAFF

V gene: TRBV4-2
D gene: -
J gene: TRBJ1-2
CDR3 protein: CASSQVVGLWGQGNGYTF

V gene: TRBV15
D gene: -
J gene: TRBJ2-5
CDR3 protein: CATSRSLTTGETQYF

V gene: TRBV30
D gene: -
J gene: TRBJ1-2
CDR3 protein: CAWSVLGRNYGYTF

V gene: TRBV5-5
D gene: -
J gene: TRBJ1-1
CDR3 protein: CASSLAGRETEAFF

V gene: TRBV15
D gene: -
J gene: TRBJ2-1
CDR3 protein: CATSRGGSYNEQFF

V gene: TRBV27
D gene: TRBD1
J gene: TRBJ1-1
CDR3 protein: CASRPGTGGVGVNTEAFF